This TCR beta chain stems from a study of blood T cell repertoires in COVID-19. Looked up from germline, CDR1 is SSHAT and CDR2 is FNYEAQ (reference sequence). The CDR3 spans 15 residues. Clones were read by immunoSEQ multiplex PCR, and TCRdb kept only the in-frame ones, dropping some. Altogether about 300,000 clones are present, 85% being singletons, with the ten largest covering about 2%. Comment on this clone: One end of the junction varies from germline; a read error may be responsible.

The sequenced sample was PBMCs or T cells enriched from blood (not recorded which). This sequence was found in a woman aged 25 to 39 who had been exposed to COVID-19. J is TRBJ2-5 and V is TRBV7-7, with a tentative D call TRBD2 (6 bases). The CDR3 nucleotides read TGTGCTAGCAGCTCCTCAGGGACTTTCCAAGAGACCCAGTACTTC. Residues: CASSSSGTFQETQYF.